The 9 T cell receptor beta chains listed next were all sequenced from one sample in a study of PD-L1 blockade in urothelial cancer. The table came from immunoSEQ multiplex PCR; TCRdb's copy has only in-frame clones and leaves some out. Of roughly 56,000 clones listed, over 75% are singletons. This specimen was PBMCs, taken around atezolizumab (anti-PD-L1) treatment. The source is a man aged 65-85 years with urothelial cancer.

The CDR3 bases are TGCGCCAGCAGCGCGGACAGGGTTGCCCTTGACAATGAGCAGTTCTTC. It translates to CASSADRVALDNEQFF. The gene calls are TRBV23-1 and TRBJ2-1; 8 nucleotides match TRBD1. TRBV23-1 carries the ORF label, with uncertain function. V dropped 6 bases and J dropped 5; count of bases not matched to a gene: 12. The CDR3 length is 16 residues.

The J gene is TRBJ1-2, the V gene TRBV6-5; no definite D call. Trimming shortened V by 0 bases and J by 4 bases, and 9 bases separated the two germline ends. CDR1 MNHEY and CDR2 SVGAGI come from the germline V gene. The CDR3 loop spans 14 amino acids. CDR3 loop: CASSYSWGAYGYTF. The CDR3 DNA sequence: TGTGCCAGCAGTTACTCGTGGGGAGCCTATGGCTACACCTTC.

CDR3 coding DNA: TGTGCCAGCAGTCTCAGCGGAGTCACAGATACGCAGTATTTT. Its translation: CASSLSGVTDTQYF. The chain carries TRBV25-1 and TRBJ2-3; a weak D match, TRBD2 (5 bases). Germline loops: CDR1 MGHDK, CDR2 SYGVNS. Trimming shortened V by 5 bases and J by 2 bases, and 11 bases separated the two germline ends. This CDR3 has 14 residues.

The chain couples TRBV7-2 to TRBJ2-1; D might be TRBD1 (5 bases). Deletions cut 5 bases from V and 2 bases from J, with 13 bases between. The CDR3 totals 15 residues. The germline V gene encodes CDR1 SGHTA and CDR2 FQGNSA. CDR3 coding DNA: TGTGCCAGCAGCGAAAGGGGCGGAACCTACAATGAGCAGTTCTTC. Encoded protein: CASSERGGTYNEQFF.

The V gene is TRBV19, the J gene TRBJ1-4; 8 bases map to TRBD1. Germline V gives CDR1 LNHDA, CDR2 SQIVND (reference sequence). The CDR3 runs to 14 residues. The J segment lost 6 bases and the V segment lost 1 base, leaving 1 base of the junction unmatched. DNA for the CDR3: TGTGCCAGTAGTATAGCAGGGGGCGATGAAAAACTGTTTTTT. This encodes CASSIAGGDEKLFF.

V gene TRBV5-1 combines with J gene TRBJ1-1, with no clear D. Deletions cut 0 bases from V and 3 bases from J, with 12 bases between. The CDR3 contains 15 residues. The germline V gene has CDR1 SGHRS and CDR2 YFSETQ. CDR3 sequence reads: CASSLDGGRDTEAFF. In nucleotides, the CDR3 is TGCGCCAGCAGCTTGGACGGTGGTCGGGACACTGAAGCTTTCTTT.

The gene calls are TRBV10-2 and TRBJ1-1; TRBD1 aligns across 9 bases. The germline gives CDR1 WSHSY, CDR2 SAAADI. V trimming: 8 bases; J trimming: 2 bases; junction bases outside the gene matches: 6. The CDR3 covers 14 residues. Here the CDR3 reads CASRDRGINTEAFF. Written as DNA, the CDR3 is TGCGCCAGCCGAGACAGGGGGATTAACACTGAAGCTTTCTTT.

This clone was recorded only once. The CDR3 coding sequence is TGTGCCAGCAGCCCCCCCATGGGGGGCGAGCAGTACTTC. It encodes CASSPPMGGEQYF. This chain joins TRBV7-9 and TRBJ2-7, with D possibly TRBD2 on 6 matching bases. This CDR3 is built from 13 residues. Germline CDR1 is SEHNR and CDR2 is FQNEAQ (reference sequence). Trimming took 5 bases from V and 6 from J, leaving 14 bases between them.

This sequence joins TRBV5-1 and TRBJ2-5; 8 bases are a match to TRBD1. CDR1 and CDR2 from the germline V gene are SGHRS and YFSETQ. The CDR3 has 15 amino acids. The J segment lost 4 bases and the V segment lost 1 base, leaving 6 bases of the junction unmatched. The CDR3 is CASSLNRGTGETQYF. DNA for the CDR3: TGCGCCAGCAGCTTGAACAGGGGGACCGGAGAGACCCAGTACTTC.